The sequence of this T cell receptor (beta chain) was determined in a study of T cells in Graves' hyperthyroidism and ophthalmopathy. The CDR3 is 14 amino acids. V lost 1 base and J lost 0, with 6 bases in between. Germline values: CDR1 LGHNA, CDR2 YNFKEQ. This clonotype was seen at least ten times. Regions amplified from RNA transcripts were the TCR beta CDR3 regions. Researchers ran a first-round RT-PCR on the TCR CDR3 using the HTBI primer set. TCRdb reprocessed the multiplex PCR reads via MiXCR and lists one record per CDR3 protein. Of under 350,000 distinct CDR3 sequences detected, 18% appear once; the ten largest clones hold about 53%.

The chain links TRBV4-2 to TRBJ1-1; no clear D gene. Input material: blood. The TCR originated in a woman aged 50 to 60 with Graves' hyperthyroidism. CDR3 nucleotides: TGTGCCAGCAGCCAAGCCCAATTGAACACTGAAGCTTTCTTT. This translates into CASSQAQLNTEAFF.